The 22 T cell receptor beta chains reported below all come from one sample, sequenced in a study of T-cell memory formation after mild COVID-19. Via MiXCR, TCRdb re-called the 5' RACE reads, giving one row per CDR3 protein. Of about half a million distinct CDR3 sequences in the sample, 15% to 20% were seen once. Sequencing used PBMCs or a T cell subset sorted from them (not recorded which). The receptors come from an adult woman who had mild COVID-19 (a few samples of this study predate the infection). Cell type and time point are not known.

This clonotype was observed many times. This chain links TRBV20-1 with TRBJ2-1; a weak D match, TRBD2 (6 bases). CDR1 is DFQATT and CDR2 is SNEGSKA in the germline V gene (reference sequence). The V gene lost 6 bases and the J gene lost 3 bases, with 15 bases spanning the gap. This CDR3 spans 14 amino acids. CDR3 nucleotides: TGCAGTGCCAAGCGTAGCGGAGACTACAATGAGCAGTTCTTC. It encodes CSAKRSGDYNEQFF.

V usage is TRBV7-9 and J usage is TRBJ2-7, with TRBD2 as a possible D gene (5 bases). The CDR3 consists of 14 residues. Trimming left V 0 bases short and J 6 bases short, with 12 bases between. Germline V CDR1 and CDR2: SEHNR, FQNEAQ (reference sequence). CDR3 bases: TGTGCCAGCAGCTTAGCGGGAGTGGCGGGCGAGCAGTACTTC. Its translation is CASSLAGVAGEQYF.

This sequence joins TRBV20-1 and TRBJ1-5; perhaps TRBD1 as D (5 bases). V was pared by 3 bases and J by 4 bases, with 13 bases between. The V gene's germline CDR1 is DFQATT and CDR2 SNEGSKA (reference sequence). This CDR3 spans 14 amino acids. The CDR3 is CSASHGGGNQPQHF. The CDR3 coding sequence is TGCAGTGCTAGTCACGGTGGGGGAAATCAGCCCCAGCATTTT.

Many counts were recorded for this clonotype. CDR3 nucleotide sequence: TGCGCCAGCAGCCCGGGACTAAGCGGCATCACAGATACGCAGTATTTT. The encoded protein is CASSPGLSGITDTQYF. The gene calls are TRBV4-1 and TRBJ2-3; TRBD2 matches 7 bases. The CDR3 is 16 amino acids. Germline V CDR1 and CDR2: MGHRA, YSYEKL. Trimming removed 4 bases from V and 2 bases from J; junction bases left unmatched: 9.

The rearrangement links TRBV28 to TRBJ2-1; 7 nucleotides match TRBD2. Germline values: CDR1 MDHEN, CDR2 SYDVKM. J lost 4 bases, V lost 6 bases, and 15 bases had no gene match. The CDR3 totals 17 residues. The CDR3 loop is CASSHMPWRERYNEQFF. CDR3 bases: TGTGCCAGCAGCCATATGCCTTGGCGGGAGCGGTACAATGAGCAGTTCTTC.

The chain links TRBV5-1 to TRBJ2-5; 10 bases fit TRBD2. Looked up from germline, CDR1 is SGHRS and CDR2 is YFSETQ. The CDR3 consists of 16 residues. J gave up 5 bases and V 6 bases, and 13 bases lay outside the gene matches. CDR3 coding DNA: TGCGCCAGCAAAGTAGGGCCTAGCGGGAGTACGGAGACCCAGTACTTC. Residues: CASKVGPSGSTETQYF.

This clonotype has more than one count but fewer than ten. This chain joins TRBV7-8 and TRBJ2-7, with 10 bases aligning to TRBD1. There are 16 residues in the CDR3. Germline-derived CDR1 and CDR2 are SGHVS and FQNEAQ. Trimming took 5 bases from V and 7 from J; bases not matched to a gene: 14. The CDR3 reads CASSHKTGGVFGEQYF. Written as DNA, the CDR3 is TGTGCCAGCAGCCATAAGACAGGGGGCGTCTTCGGGGAGCAGTACTTC.

This clonotype was seen a few times. This chain uses TRBV12-3 or TRBV12-4 with TRBJ1-2; 7 bases agree with TRBD1. V gave up 4 bases and J gave up 7 bases; unmatched junction bases: 12. This CDR3 comprises 15 residues. CDR3 DNA sequence: TGTGCCAGCAGTTCTGCCCGGACAGGAAGAAGTGGCTACACCTTC. Its protein product is CASSSARTGRSGYTF.

The V and J genes are TRBV7-2 and TRBJ2-3, with a weak D call TRBD2 (5 bases). The CDR3 has 13 residues. Trimming removed 6 bases at V and 6 bases at J, with 13 bases between. Germline CDR1 reads SGHTA; CDR2 reads FQGNSA. The CDR3 region has the DNA TGTGCCAGCAGTGGACTCGCTGCTGATACGCAGTATTTT. As protein: CASSGLAADTQYF.

V gene TRBV6-5 combines with J gene TRBJ1-5; possibly TRBD1 for D (5 bases). The CDR3 covers 12 residues. V was trimmed by 11 bases and J by 0 bases, leaving 8 bases between them. Germline V gene lookup returns CDR1 MNHEY and CDR2 SVGAGI. Written as DNA, the CDR3 is TGTGCCGGGGCGGATAGCAATCAGCCCCAGCATTTT. Encoded protein: CAGADSNQPQHF.

The V gene is TRBV6-5, the J gene TRBJ2-2; tentatively, D is TRBD2 (6 bases). CDR3 length equals 14 residues. Trimming left V 2 bases short and J 6 bases short, with 10 bases between. Germline CDR1 reads MNHEY; CDR2 reads SVGAGI. DNA of the CDR3: TGTGCCAGCAGTTACGGCGGGGAGGCCGGGGAGCTGTTTTTT. This sequence encodes CASSYGGEAGELFF.

The chain has TRBV4-1 and TRBJ2-5, with D possibly TRBD2 on 5 matching bases. Trimming removed 4 bases at V and 5 bases at J, with 20 bases between. The CDR3 contains 16 residues. Germline loops: CDR1 MGHRA, CDR2 YSYEKL. Here the CDR3 reads CASSPPAGGERETQYF. The CDR3 DNA reads TGCGCCAGCAGCCCCCCCGCGGGTGGCGAAAGGGAGACCCAGTACTTC.

This clonotype was seen a handful of times. The rearrangement links TRBV13 to TRBJ2-1, with 12 bases fitting TRBD2. The CDR3 is made up of 15 amino acids. Germline CDR1 is PRHDT and CDR2 is FYEKMQ (reference sequence). The V gene end was trimmed by 4 bases and the J gene end by 5 bases; junction bases not matched to a gene: 3. The DNA for the CDR3 is TGTGCCAGCAGCTCCCGACTAGCGGGGGACAATGAGCAGTTCTTC. Amino acids: CASSSRLAGDNEQFF.

The V gene is TRBV6-2 or TRBV6-3, the J gene TRBJ2-7; D not resolved. Per the germline V gene, CDR1 is MNHEY and CDR2 is SVGEGT. The V and J ends lost 0 bases and 12 bases respectively, with 12 bases between them. The CDR3 contains 12 residues. The CDR3 nucleotides are TGTGCCAGCAGTTACTCCGCTTTTCCCCCGTACTTC. Encoded protein: CASSYSAFPPYF.

This clonotype was seen more than once but under ten times. This chain connects TRBV2 to TRBJ1-1; TRBD1 matches 7 bases. Per the germline V gene, CDR1 is SNHLY and CDR2 is FYNNEI. The junction had 9 bases not matched to a gene; V was cut back by 6 bases and J by 5 bases. The CDR3 runs 14 residues. The CDR3 sequence is CASSPPRGGTEAFF. CDR3 nucleotide sequence: TGTGCCAGCAGCCCCCCCAGGGGGGGGACTGAAGCTTTCTTT. Using reference TRBV2 and TRBJ1-1 for the parts outside the CDR3, the full variable domain is EPEVTQTPSHQVTQMGQEVILRCVPISNHLYFYWYRQILGQKVEFLVSFYNNEISEKSEIFDDQFSVERPDGSNFTLKIRSTKLEDSAMYFCASSPPRGGTEAFFGQGTRLTVV.

The V call is TRBV3-1, the J call TRBJ2-3; 8 nucleotides align to TRBD1. The CDR3 is made up of 16 amino acids. Trimming cost V 4 bases and J 5 bases; bases outside gene matches: 11. Germline CDR1 and CDR2: LGHDT and YNNKEL (reference sequence). CDR3 residues: CASSPRTGKERDTQYF. CDR3 coding DNA: TGTGCCAGCAGCCCACGGACAGGGAAGGAGAGAGATACGCAGTATTTT.

The chain has TRBV12-3 or TRBV12-4 and TRBJ2-3; 14 nucleotides match TRBD2. The CDR3 spans 16 residues. Trimming took 8 bases from V and 5 from J; bases not matched to a gene: 9. The CDR3 nucleotides read TGTGCCAGCTCCTGGGGGACTAGCGGGGGAGTAGATACGCAGTATTTT. Encoded protein: CASSWGTSGGVDTQYF.

CDR3 sequence reads: CASSLVGTNTGELFF. CDR3 coding DNA: TGTGCCAGCAGCTTAGTAGGGACGAACACCGGGGAGCTGTTTTTT. The chain recombines TRBV7-2 with TRBJ2-2, with D unresolved. The germline V and J ends were trimmed by 1 base and 0 bases, with 6 bases remaining between them. The CDR3 contains 15 residues. Germline V CDR1 and CDR2: SGHTA, FQGNSA.

There are a few counts of this clonotype. V usage is TRBV7-8 and J usage is TRBJ1-4; D gene ambiguous. The V end lost 5 bases, the J end lost 13 bases, and 23 bases lay between the germline ends. There are 15 residues in the CDR3. The V gene's germline CDR1 is SGHVS and CDR2 FQNEAQ. CDR3 sequence: CASSLGSSQTLGLFF. In DNA form, the CDR3 reads TGTGCCAGCAGCCTGGGGTCTTCCCAGACCCTTGGACTGTTTTTT.

This clonotype was found a few times. The rearrangement links TRBV24-1 to TRBJ1-5; TRBD1 agrees at 10 bases. Germline V gene sequence: CDR1 KGHDR, CDR2 SFDVKD. The CDR3 is 14 residues long. The J segment lost 12 bases and the V segment lost 5 bases, leaving 9 bases of the junction unmatched. CDR3 in DNA: TGTGCCACCAGTGCGACAGGGGGCGCGGGGGGCCAGCATTTT. It yields the protein CATSATGGAGGQHF.

The chain is built from TRBV5-1 and TRBJ2-1; D is possibly TRBD1 or TRBD2 (5 bases each). This CDR3 region has 16 residues. Germline lookup yields CDR1 SGHRS and CDR2 YFSETQ. V shed 3 bases and J shed 7 bases, with 20 bases lying between them. This chain's CDR3 is CASSSGNVQGWNEQFF. In DNA, the CDR3 is TGCGCCAGCAGCTCGGGGAACGTCCAGGGATGGAATGAGCAGTTCTTC. Together with reference TRBV5-1 and TRBJ2-1, the CDR3 gives the full variable domain: KAGVTQTPRYLIKTRGQQVTLSCSPISGHRSVSWYQQTPGQGLQFLFEYFSETQRNKGNFPGRFSGRQFSNSRSEMNVSTLELGDSALYLCASSSGNVQGWNEQFFGPGTRLTVL.

This clonotype was observed a few times. The chain is built from TRBV12-3 or TRBV12-4 and TRBJ2-3; D call uncertain. The CDR3 consists of 15 residues. V dropped 2 bases and J dropped 0 bases, with 9 bases sitting between them. The CDR3 DNA reads TGTGCCAGCAGTTTACAGGCTACTAGCACAGATACGCAGTATTTT. This codes for CASSLQATSTDTQYF.